The 30 T cell receptor beta chains given below trace back to one sample, sequenced in a study of control samples from healthy donors and cancer patients. Only in-frame clones appear in the TCRdb table, and some are missing; sequencing was by immunoSEQ multiplex PCR. The sample has around 100,000 clones, about 90% seen once; the top ten hold 15% to 20%. The sample comprised blood. The source of these receptors is a woman in her fifties or sixties in good health.

CDR3 amino acids: CASSITQGQGNGYTF. In DNA, the CDR3 is TGTGCCAGTAGTATTACGCAGGGGCAAGGCAATGGCTACACCTTC. The J gene is TRBJ1-2, the V gene TRBV19; maybe TRBD1 (6 bases). Germline-derived CDR1 and CDR2 are LNHDA and SQIVND (reference sequence). V lost 3 bases, J lost 6 bases, and 17 bases lay in between. This CDR3 is 15 amino acids long.

The rearrangement joins TRBV9 to TRBJ2-3, with D unresolved. The CDR3 covers 14 residues. V was clipped by 6 bases and J by 1 base, with 12 bases between them. Germline CDR1 reads SGDLS; CDR2 reads YYNGEE. CDR3 coding DNA: TGTGCCAGCAAATCGGAACTGGGCACAGATACGCAGTATTTT. This encodes CASKSELGTDTQYF.

This rearrangement joins TRBV25-1 to TRBJ1-6, with D maybe TRBD1 (5 bases). Between the trimmed V and J ends, which lost 4 bases and 0 bases, there was a span of 10 bases. The CDR3 runs to 16 residues. Germline CDR1 and CDR2: MGHDK and SYGVNS. CDR3 loop: CASSASGSSYNSPLHF. The CDR3 nucleotides read TGTGCCAGCAGTGCCTCAGGGAGCTCCTATAATTCACCCCTCCACTTT.

This sequence joins TRBV6-1 and TRBJ2-3, with D unclear. V lost 3 bases to trimming and J lost 0 bases, with 10 bases between them. The CDR3 has 15 amino acids. Per germline, CDR1 MNHNS and CDR2 SASEGT. CDR3 amino acids: CASSDGRLSTDTQYF. The CDR3 bases are TGTGCCAGCAGTGATGGTCGCCTCAGCACAGATACGCAGTATTTT.

This chain links TRBV12-5 with TRBJ1-1; D is undetermined. The V and J ends lost 1 base and 0 bases respectively, with 15 bases between them. The germline V gene encodes CDR1 LGHNT and CDR2 FRNRAP. This CDR3 has 17 residues. The CDR3 sequence is CASGLASKEDMNTEAFF. CDR3 nucleotide sequence: TGTGCTAGTGGTTTGGCTTCAAAGGAAGACATGAACACTGAAGCTTTCTTT.

The chain combines TRBV11-2 with TRBJ1-1; 7 positions match TRBD1. Germline loops: CDR1 SGHAT, CDR2 FQNNGV. There are 16 residues in the CDR3. The V segment lost 2 bases and the J segment 2 bases; nucleotides outside the gene matches: 8. The CDR3 sequence is CASSLWGQLLNTEAFF. The CDR3 nucleotides read TGTGCCAGCAGCTTATGGGGACAGCTACTTAACACTGAAGCTTTCTTT. The variable domain in full, with the rest retrieved from reference TRBV11-2 and TRBJ1-1, is EAGVAQSPRYKIIEKRQSVAFWCNPISGHATLYWYQQILGQGPKLLIQFQNNGVVDDSQLPKDRFSAERLKGVDSTLKIQPAKLEDSAVYLCASSLWGQLLNTEAFFGQGTRLTVV.

The rearrangement joins TRBV4-1 to TRBJ2-7; the match to TRBD2 covers 11 bases. In germline, CDR1 is MGHRA, CDR2 YSYEKL. V was pared by 0 bases and J by 0 bases, with 10 bases of the junction left unmatched. This CDR3 region has 19 residues. The CDR3: CASSQEGGLAGGLSYEQYF. CDR3 nucleotide sequence: TGCGCCAGCAGCCAAGAGGGAGGGCTAGCGGGGGGCCTCTCCTACGAGCAGTACTTC.

The chain recombines TRBV4-1 with TRBJ1-2; tentatively, D is TRBD1 (5 bases). This CDR3 is built from 14 residues. Germline values: CDR1 MGHRA, CDR2 YSYEKL. V was trimmed by 0 bases and J by 6 bases, leaving 11 bases between them. For the CDR3, the DNA is TGCGCCAGCAGCCAAGACGGCAGGGCTGATGGCTACACCTTC. Translating gives CASSQDGRADGYTF.

This clone appeared a few times. The rearrangement joins TRBV4-1 to TRBJ1-1; D is unclear. CDR1 is MGHRA and CDR2 is YSYEKL in the germline V gene. CDR3 length equals 15 residues. The V end lost 4 bases, the J end lost 4 bases, and 16 bases lay between the germline ends. The chain's CDR3 is CASSPLAGTGTEAFF. The CDR3, as DNA: TGCGCCAGCAGCCCATTAGCCGGTACGGGCACTGAAGCTTTCTTT.

The chain joins TRBV19 to TRBJ2-7; 13 nucleotides align to TRBD2. Germline V gives CDR1 LNHDA, CDR2 SQIVND (reference sequence). The CDR3 spans 14 residues. The V segment lost 6 bases and the J segment 3 bases; nucleotides outside the gene matches: 2. CDR3 in DNA: TGTGCCAGTAGGACTAGCGGGGGGATCTACGAGCAGTACTTC. This translates into CASRTSGGIYEQYF.

This sequence joins TRBV12-5 and TRBJ1-1, with D tentatively TRBD1 (6 bases). V lost 4 bases, J lost 7 bases, and 13 bases lay in between. CDR3 size: 13 residues. The V gene's germline CDR1 is LGHNT and CDR2 FRNRAP. The CDR3 loop reads CASGSQGFGEAFF. As DNA, the CDR3 is TGTGCTAGTGGTTCCCAGGGGTTCGGTGAAGCTTTCTTT. The variable domain in full, completed from reference TRBV12-5 and TRBJ1-1, reads DARVTQTPRHKVTEMGQEVTMRCQPILGHNTVFWYRQTMMQGLELLAYFRNRAPLDDSGMPKDRFSAEMPDATLATLKIQPSEPRDSAVYFCASGSQGFGEAFFGQGTRLTVV.

J is TRBJ1-5 and V is TRBV19, with 7 bases identical to TRBD1. With 6 bases clipped from V and 1 base from J, the junction kept 9 bases outside the gene matches. The CDR3 contains 16 residues. Germline lookup yields CDR1 LNHDA and CDR2 SQIVND (reference sequence). This CDR3 is CASSIDRVRSNQPQHF. The CDR3 DNA follows: TGTGCCAGTAGCATTGACAGGGTCCGGAGCAATCAGCCCCAGCATTTT.

The V and J genes are TRBV5-6 and TRBJ1-6, with a possible D match to TRBD1 (6 bases). Trimming removed 5 bases from V and 10 bases from J, with 16 bases in between. CDR3 length equals 14 residues. Germline values: CDR1 SGHDT, CDR2 YYEEEE. The CDR3 coding sequence is TGTGCCAGCAGAACGAGGGGGGGAGGCTCACCCCTCCACTTT. Protein sequence: CASRTRGGGSPLHF.

The V call is TRBV23-1, the J call TRBJ1-2; no firm D call. TRBV23-1 is annotated as an ORF whose role is uncertain. This CDR3 region has 15 residues. Deletions cut 4 bases from V and 4 bases from J, with 16 bases between. CDR3 DNA sequence: TGCGCCAGCAGTCCCCCGGACCGTCAATGCTATGGCTACACCTTC. Amino acids: CASSPPDRQCYGYTF.

Here the CDR3 reads CASSQARGGANVLTF. In DNA, the CDR3 is TGTGCCAGCAGCCAAGCCAGGGGTGGGGCCAACGTCCTGACTTTC. The chain links TRBV3-1 (or the pseudogene TRBV3-2) to TRBJ2-6; TRBD1 is a possible D gene (6 bases). The germline V gene encodes CDR1 LGHDT and CDR2 YNNKEL (reference sequence). CDR3 length: 15 amino acids. V lost 1 base and J lost 3, with 7 bases in between.

Only one count was recorded for this clone. The gene calls are TRBV25-1 and TRBJ2-5; possibly TRBD2 for D (5 bases). V was clipped by 5 bases and J by 2 bases, with 15 bases between them. Germline lookup yields CDR1 MGHDK and CDR2 SYGVNS. The CDR3 runs 15 residues. The CDR3 coding sequence is TGTGCCAGCAGTCGAGAAGGACGGGATCAAGAGACCCAGTACTTC. This codes for CASSREGRDQETQYF.

The V gene is TRBV7-3, the J gene TRBJ2-5; TRBD2 aligns across 7 bases. Germline V lookup: CDR1 SGHTA, CDR2 FQGTGA. After removal of 1 base from V and 5 bases from J, the junction contained 4 bases not matched to a gene. This CDR3 has 14 residues. In DNA, the CDR3 is TGTGCCAGCAGCTTAAGCGGGAGAGGGGAGACCCAGTACTTC. It translates to CASSLSGRGETQYF.

The chain combines TRBV6-4 with TRBJ1-1; D may be TRBD1 (5 bases). Per germline, CDR1 MRHNA and CDR2 SNTAGT. This CDR3 is 15 amino acids long. The V end lost 5 bases, the J end lost 1 base, and 14 bases lay between the germline ends. As DNA, the CDR3 is TGTGCCAGCAGTTTATCCGGGGGGGGGAACACTGAAGCTTTCTTT. Translation: CASSLSGGGNTEAFF.

The V and J genes are TRBV7-9 and TRBJ1-2; a possible D gene is TRBD1 (5 bases). There are 12 residues in the CDR3. The germline gives CDR1 SEHNR, CDR2 FQNEAQ (reference sequence). V lost 8 bases to trimming and J lost 6 bases, with 13 bases between them. For the CDR3, the DNA is TGTGCCAGCCCCTCGACAGAAGATGGCTACACCTTC. It encodes CASPSTEDGYTF.

The table lists this clone with many counts. The chain employs TRBV25-1 and TRBJ2-4; 8 bases match TRBD1. V trimming: 3 bases; J trimming: 4 bases; junction bases outside the gene matches: 5. CDR1 and CDR2 from the germline V gene are MGHDK and SYGVNS. The length of the CDR3 is 15 residues. CDR3 protein: CASSEGGQGKNIQYF. The DNA of the CDR3 is TGTGCCAGCAGTGAGGGAGGACAGGGTAAAAACATTCAGTACTTC. The whole variable domain, remainder taken from reference TRBV25-1 and TRBJ2-4, is EADIYQTPRYLVIGTGKKITLECSQTMGHDKMYWYQQDPGMELHLIHYSYGVNSTEKGDLSSESTVSRIRTEHFPLTLESARPSHTSQYLCASSEGGQGKNIQYFGAGTRLSVL.

V is TRBV5-8 and J is TRBJ1-6, with D uncertain. V lost 2 bases and J 7 bases, leaving 10 bases between the germline ends. This CDR3 contains 14 residues. The germline V gene encodes CDR1 SGHTS and CDR2 YDEGEE. The CDR3 loop is CASSFAGINSPLHF. Here the CDR3 DNA reads TGTGCCAGCAGCTTCGCGGGAATAAATTCACCCCTCCACTTT. Looking up the rest from reference TRBV5-8 and TRBJ1-6 gives the full variable domain: EAGVTQSPTHLIKTRGQQATLRCSPISGHTSVYWYQQALGLGLQFLLWYDEGEERNRGNFPPRFSGRQFPNYSSELNVNALELEDSALYLCASSFAGINSPLHFGNGTRLTVT.

This chain connects TRBV5-1 to TRBJ1-3; unclear D gene. V shed 1 base and J shed 3 bases, with 11 bases lying between them. The germline V gene has CDR1 SGHRS and CDR2 YFSETQ. This CDR3 has 15 residues. The CDR3 sequence: CASSLNPIYGNTIYF. CDR3 sequence (DNA): TGCGCCAGCAGCTTGAATCCCATATATGGAAACACCATATATTTT.

The gene calls are TRBV30 and TRBJ2-1; D is ambiguous. Germline CDR1 GTSNPN, CDR2 SVGIG (reference sequence). The V end was cut by 2 bases, the J end by 8 bases, with 10 bases between. The length of the CDR3 is 12 residues. The CDR3 is CAWSIVFYEQFF. CDR3 sequence (DNA): TGTGCCTGGAGTATAGTTTTCTATGAGCAGTTCTTC.

This chain links TRBV18 with TRBJ1-2; no clear D. The CDR3 contains 13 residues. Per the germline V gene, CDR1 is KGHSH and CDR2 is LQKENI. Deletions cut 3 bases from V and 8 bases from J, with 13 bases between. CDR3 coding DNA: TGTGCCAGCTCACCTCCGAGCAGATACGGCTACACCTTC. Encoded protein: CASSPPSRYGYTF. Supplemented by reference TRBV18 and TRBJ1-2, the full variable domain reads NAGVMQNPRHLVRRRGQEARLRCSPMKGHSHVYWYRQLPEEGLKFMVYLQKENIIDESGMPKERFSAEFPKEGPSILRIQQVVRGDSAAYFCASSPPSRYGYTFGSGTRLTVV.

V and J are TRBV7-2 and TRBJ1-5; maybe TRBD1 (5 bases). Trimming shortened V by 5 bases and J by 0 bases, and 11 bases separated the two germline ends. This CDR3 has 15 amino acids. Germline assignment: CDR1 SGHTA and CDR2 FQGNSA. CDR3 region: CASSPRDLSNQPQHF. CDR3 sequence (DNA): TGTGCCAGCAGCCCCCGGGACCTTAGCAATCAGCCCCAGCATTTT. Full variable domain (remainder filled in from reference TRBV7-2 and TRBJ1-5): GAGVSQSPSNKVTEKGKDVELRCDPISGHTALYWYRQSLGQGLEFLIYFQGNSAPDKSGLPSDRFSAERTGGSVSTLTIQRTQQEDSAVYLCASSPRDLSNQPQHFGDGTRLSIL.

This clone was found once. The genes are TRBV20-1 and TRBJ1-4; D gene unclear. The CDR3 covers 11 residues. The germline V gene encodes CDR1 DFQATT and CDR2 SNEGSKA (reference sequence). With 6 bases removed from V and 8 bases from J, the gap between germline ends came to 10 bases. The DNA of the CDR3 is TGCAGTGCCAACGGAAGGGAAAAACTGTTTTTT. Residues: CSANGREKLFF.

V usage is TRBV25-1 and J usage is TRBJ2-7; D perhaps matches TRBD1 (5 bases). Germline assignment: CDR1 MGHDK and CDR2 SYGVNS. Trimming removed 6 bases from V and 4 bases from J, with 19 bases in between. The CDR3 is 15 residues long. The CDR3 nucleotides read TGTGCCAGCAGAGGGGCCGTCAGGTACATTTACGAGCAGTACGTC. It specifies CASRGAVRYIYEQYV.

This clone was found once. This CDR3 is CASSFKDRLLGGYTF. CDR3 sequence (DNA): TGTGCCAGCAGCTTCAAGGACAGGCTCTTAGGGGGCTACACCTTC. This chain links TRBV5-4 with TRBJ1-2, with 7 bases that match TRBD1. V dropped 2 bases and J dropped 8; count of bases not matched to a gene: 12. This CDR3 is 15 amino acids long. CDR1 and CDR2 from the germline V gene are SGHNT and YYREEE (reference sequence).

This clone was detected a few times. The J gene is TRBJ1-2, the V gene TRBV27; a weak D match, TRBD1 (5 bases). This CDR3 has 12 amino acids. Trimming left V 5 bases short and J 4 bases short, with 8 bases between. Germline CDR1 and CDR2: MNHEY and SMNVEV (reference sequence). The DNA for the CDR3 is TGTGCCAGCAGTGTGGGGGGCTATGGCTACACCTTC. Protein: CASSVGGYGYTF.

This sequence joins TRBV29-1 and TRBJ2-1, with 7 bases lining up with TRBD2. This CDR3 is built from 13 residues. Germline assignment: CDR1 SQVTM and CDR2 ANQGSEA. V trimming: 7 bases; J trimming: 12 bases; junction bases outside the gene matches: 15. The CDR3 region is CSGVGGDVRWQFF. The CDR3 region has the DNA TGCAGCGGTGTGGGGGGGGATGTAAGGTGGCAGTTCTTC.